These 32 T cell receptor beta chains originate from one sample sequenced in a study of vaccination and CD4 T cells after COVID-19. Sequence data for DNA of cultured CD4+ T cells were generated by the Oncomine TCR Beta short-read assay. Via MiXCR, TCRdb re-called the PCR reads, giving one row per CDR3 protein. The sample lists 13,000 or so distinct CDR3 sequences; 27% were seen once. These receptors lack a known antigen. Indicated treatment: roughly ten-day PBMC culture with coronavirus spike peptide pools or control peptides (ViraFEST assay). This specimen consisted of CD4+ T cells from blood, cultured in vitro, obtained before SARS-CoV-2 vaccination. All receptors come from a human donor who received a COVID-19 vaccine.

This sequence joins TRBV20-1 and TRBJ2-7; D remains ambiguous. The CDR3 is 13 residues long. Trimming left V 3 bases short and J 3 bases short, with 12 bases between. The V gene's germline CDR1 is DFQATT and CDR2 SNEGSKA (reference sequence). The CDR3 sequence: CSASHMANYEQYF. CDR3 sequence (DNA): TGCAGTGCTAGTCACATGGCCAACTACGAGCAGTACTTC.

The table lists this clonotype with a few counts. This chain uses TRBV25-1 with TRBJ2-7; 8 nucleotides match TRBD1. Germline CDR1 is MGHDK and CDR2 is SYGVNS. V dropped 4 bases and J dropped 3; count of bases not matched to a gene: 8. CDR3 length: 15 residues. The CDR3 DNA follows: TGTGCCAGCAGTGCTCCTTCCGGGACAGGCTACGAGCAGTACTTC. Encoded protein: CASSAPSGTGYEQYF.

The chain combines TRBV10-3 with TRBJ2-5; TRBD2 matches 10 bases. Germline CDR1 and CDR2: ENHRY and SYGVKD. With V trimmed by 3 bases and J by 2 bases, 9 bases remained unmatched. The CDR3 totals 17 residues. CDR3 sequence reads: CAISDVVAGGQQETQYF. CDR3 DNA sequence: TGTGCCATCAGTGACGTGGTAGCGGGGGGCCAACAAGAGACCCAGTACTTC.

This clonotype was seen a few times. The V call is TRBV3-1, the J call TRBJ2-5; no reliable D call. The germline CDR1 and CDR2 sequences are LGHDT and YNNKEL (reference sequence). This CDR3 has 13 amino acids. The V gene lost 3 bases and the J gene lost 5 bases, with 10 bases spanning the gap. The CDR3: CASSHVALETQYF. The CDR3 nucleotides are TGTGCCAGCAGCCACGTTGCTTTGGAGACCCAGTACTTC.

Relative to its sample, this clonotype is medium-sized. CDR3 in amino acids: CASTLQSHTEAFF. The CDR3 bases are TGTGCCAGCACCCTACAGAGCCACACTGAAGCTTTCTTT. The V call is TRBV6-1, the J call TRBJ1-1; D uncertain. V shed 7 bases and J shed 3 bases, with 12 bases lying between them. Germline V gives CDR1 MNHNS, CDR2 SASEGT. The CDR3 length is 13 residues.

The chain couples TRBV20-1 to TRBJ2-3; 11 nucleotides line up with TRBD2. The CDR3 runs to 18 residues. Germline V gene sequence: CDR1 DFQATT, CDR2 SNEGSKA (reference sequence). Trimming took 1 base from V and 3 from J; bases not matched to a gene: 12. The CDR3 loop reads CSARGSASGGLGTDTQYF. The DNA for the CDR3 is TGCAGTGCTAGAGGGTCGGCTAGCGGGGGGCTAGGGACAGATACGCAGTATTTT.

The chain joins TRBV30 to TRBJ2-3; D is possibly TRBD1 (6 bases). This CDR3 comprises 13 residues. CDR1 is GTSNPN, CDR2 SVGIG, per germline (reference sequence). With 2 bases removed from V and 7 bases from J, the gap between germline ends came to 13 bases. Here the CDR3 DNA reads TGTGCCTGGAGTTGGGCAGGGGTAAATACGCAGTATTTT. Amino acid sequence: CAWSWAGVNTQYF. The variable domain in full, completed from reference TRBV30 and TRBJ2-3, reads SQTIHQWPATLVQPVGSPLSLECTVEGTSNPNLYWYRQAAGRGLQLLFYSVGIGQISSEVPQNLSASRPQDRQFILSSKKLLLSDSGFYLCAWSWAGVNTQYFGPGTRLTVL.

This clonotype occurred a few times. The rearrangement joins TRBV4-2 to TRBJ1-2; D uncertain. The CDR3 spans 13 residues. Per the germline V gene, CDR1 is LGHNA and CDR2 is YNFKEQ. The V end was cut by 0 bases, the J end by 3 bases, with 5 bases between. This chain's CDR3 is CASSQDRDYGYTF. For the CDR3, the DNA is TGTGCCAGCAGCCAAGATCGGGACTATGGCTACACCTTC.

V is TRBV5-4 and J is TRBJ2-3, with TRBD2 matching over 13 bases. This CDR3 spans 18 amino acids. CDR1 and CDR2 from the germline V gene are SGHNT and YYREEE (reference sequence). The junction had 8 bases not matched to a gene; V was cut back by 4 bases and J by 0 bases. The CDR3 bases are TGTGCCAGCAGCCGAGTGAGGACTAGCGGGGGTAGCACAGATACGCAGTATTTT. This gives the protein CASSRVRTSGGSTDTQYF.

The CDR3 here is CASSKVASRGNGNCEQFF. Here the CDR3 DNA reads TGTGCCAGCAGCAAAGTCGCCTCGAGAGGGAATGGGAATTGTGAGCAGTTCTTC. This rearrangement joins TRBV21-1 to TRBJ2-1; the D call of TRBD2 is as the table states it, not checked on the DNA. TRBV21-1 is assigned pseudogene status. The CDR3 consists of 18 residues.

This clonotype was seen only a few times. In DNA, the CDR3 is TGTGCCTGGAACCGTCGGACAGGGAGTATGGATGGCTACACCTTC. This translates into CAWNRRTGSMDGYTF. J is TRBJ1-2 and V is TRBV30; the match to TRBD1 covers 8 bases. In germline, CDR1 is GTSNPN, CDR2 SVGIG (reference sequence). This CDR3 is 15 amino acids long. The V segment lost 4 bases and the J segment 6 bases; nucleotides outside the gene matches: 13.

This clonotype has a handful of counts. The chain carries TRBV4-1 and TRBJ2-5; D gene ambiguous. This CDR3 has 14 residues. With 1 base removed from V and 1 base from J, the gap between germline ends came to 7 bases. The germline CDR1 and CDR2 sequences are MGHRA and YSYEKL. The chain's CDR3 is CASSQVVGQETQYF. CDR3 bases: TGCGCCAGCAGCCAAGTAGTAGGCCAAGAGACCCAGTACTTC.

This clonotype has just a few counts. This sequence joins TRBV29-1 and TRBJ1-1, with TRBD1 matching over 7 bases. The CDR3 totals 15 residues. Per germline, CDR1 SQVTM and CDR2 ANQGSEA. The trim removed 3 bases at V and 4 bases at J, leaving 11 bases unmatched. CDR3: CSVDPGGAGPTEAFF. The CDR3 nucleotides read TGCAGCGTTGACCCAGGGGGTGCGGGGCCCACTGAAGCTTTCTTT.

This clonotype appeared a few times. The chain is built from TRBV15 and TRBJ2-5, with TRBD2 matching 11 bases. The germline gives CDR1 LNHNV, CDR2 YYDKDF (reference sequence). This CDR3 contains 15 residues. After removal of 8 bases from V and 7 bases from J, the junction contained 12 bases not matched to a gene. CDR3 nucleotides: TGTGCCACCCAGGAGACTAGCGGGGTTAGGGGGACCCAGTACTTC. Amino acid sequence: CATQETSGVRGTQYF.

This clonotype came up a few times. The chain is built from TRBV30 and TRBJ1-2; no firm D call. The germline gives CDR1 GTSNPN, CDR2 SVGIG (reference sequence). The ends were cut back, 2 bases at V and 5 bases at J, with 21 bases in the middle. The CDR3 sequence is 16 residues long. The CDR3 loop reads CAWSPPRALLSYGYTF. The CDR3 DNA is TGTGCCTGGAGTCCCCCCCGGGCCTTATTATCATATGGCTACACCTTC.

J is TRBJ1-2 and V is TRBV19; TRBD1 aligns across 12 bases. From germline, CDR1 is LNHDA and CDR2 SQIVND (reference sequence). There are 18 residues in the CDR3. With V trimmed by 4 bases and J by 8 bases, 17 bases remained unmatched. The CDR3, as DNA: TGTGCCAGTAGTAGAGCCGGGACAGGGGGCGCGGAGTCCATGGGCTACACCTTC. It codes for CASSRAGTGGAESMGYTF.

This clonotype was counted between two and nine times. The chain couples TRBV6-2 or TRBV6-3 to TRBJ1-5, with 8 bases matching TRBD1. Unmatched junction bases numbered 2, after V lost 10 bases and J lost 3 bases. The CDR3 runs 12 residues. The V gene's germline CDR1 is MNHEY and CDR2 SVGEGT. The chain's CDR3 is CATDRANQPQHF. Here the CDR3 DNA reads TGTGCCACGGACAGGGCCAATCAGCCCCAGCATTTT.

V usage is TRBV2 and J usage is TRBJ2-7; the D is unclear. The CDR3 is 11 residues long. Germline V gene sequence: CDR1 SNHLY, CDR2 FYNNEI. The germline V and J ends were trimmed by 4 bases and 5 bases, with 6 bases remaining between them. This chain's CDR3 is CASSVSNEQYF. DNA of the CDR3: TGTGCCAGCAGTGTGAGTAACGAGCAGTACTTC.

In its sample, this clonotype was seen a few times. The V call is TRBV6-4, the J call TRBJ1-4; D unclear. The CDR3 covers 14 residues. In germline, CDR1 is MRHNA, CDR2 SNTAGT. V dropped 4 bases and J dropped 8 bases, with 14 bases sitting between them. The CDR3 here is CASSVVSYWEKLFF. Written as DNA, the CDR3 is TGTGCCAGCAGTGTCGTAAGCTATTGGGAAAAACTGTTTTTT.

The V gene is TRBV7-9, the J gene TRBJ1-1; D is perhaps TRBD1 (5 bases). The germline V gene has CDR1 SEHNR and CDR2 FQNEAQ (reference sequence). V was shortened by 0 bases and J by 7 bases, with 21 bases between the two germline ends. The CDR3 has 17 residues. The CDR3 protein is CASSLARTGVGSGEAFF. Written as DNA, the CDR3 is TGTGCCAGCAGCTTAGCCCGTACGGGGGTTGGTAGTGGTGAAGCTTTCTTT. The whole variable domain, filled in from reference TRBV7-9 and TRBJ1-1, reads DTGVSQNPRHKITKRGQNVTFRCDPISEHNRLYWYRQTLGQGPEFLTYFQNEAQLEKSRLLSDRFSAERPKGSFSTLEIQRTEQGDSAMYLCASSLARTGVGSGEAFFGQGTRLTVV.

This chain links TRBV10-3 with TRBJ2-3; 9 bases match TRBD2. This CDR3 region has 13 residues. Germline assignment: CDR1 ENHRY and CDR2 SYGVKD. J lost 1 base, V lost 10 bases, and 3 bases had no gene match. The CDR3 DNA follows: TGTGCCACCTCTAGCGGGGGCACAGATACGCAGTATTTT. Its protein product is CATSSGGTDTQYF.

The sample holds a few counts of this clonotype. The rearrangement uses TRBV6-1 and TRBJ1-1; TRBD1 matches 7 bases. Trimming cost V 0 bases and J 7 bases; bases outside gene matches: 5. Germline CDR1 MNHNS, CDR2 SASEGT. The CDR3 totals 14 residues. The CDR3 DNA sequence: TGTGCCAGCAGTGAAGCCTTACAGGGGAATGAAGCTTTCTTT. Translated, it gives CASSEALQGNEAFF.

This chain links TRBV7-2 with TRBJ1-2, with a tentative D call TRBD1 (5 bases). Trimming stripped 1 base from V and 2 bases from J, with 5 bases between. Per the germline V gene, CDR1 is SGHTA and CDR2 is FQGNSA. The CDR3 covers 13 residues. The CDR3 reads CASSLGQNYGYTF. In nucleotides, the CDR3 is TGTGCCAGCAGCTTAGGACAGAACTATGGCTACACCTTC.

In this sample, this clonotype turned up a few times. The chain has TRBV6-4 and TRBJ2-2, with TRBD1 matching over 8 bases. Germline-derived CDR1 and CDR2 are MRHNA and SNTAGT. The CDR3 runs to 14 residues. The trim removed 6 bases at V and 6 bases at J, leaving 6 bases unmatched. Here the CDR3 reads CASRPDRVAGELFF. The CDR3 nucleotides read TGTGCCAGCAGGCCGGACAGGGTTGCCGGGGAGCTGTTTTTT.

The sample holds a few counts of this clonotype. The gene calls are TRBV2 and TRBJ2-3; 14 positions match TRBD2. The V gene end was trimmed by 6 bases and the J gene end by 1 base; junction bases not matched to a gene: 3. CDR3 size: 16 residues. Germline V gene lookup returns CDR1 SNHLY and CDR2 FYNNEI. CDR3 bases: TGTGCCAGCAGCAAGGGACTAGCGGGGGGCACAGATACGCAGTATTTT. Amino acid sequence: CASSKGLAGGTDTQYF.

The CDR3 bases are TGTGCCAGCAGTTACTCAGGGGGCGTTGAGACTTTCTTT. Translating it yields CASSYSGGVETFF. V is TRBV6-5 and J is TRBJ1-1; 7 bases map to TRBD1. This CDR3 has 13 residues. The germline V gene has CDR1 MNHEY and CDR2 SVGAGI. Losses at the gene ends were 0 bases for V and 12 bases for J; bases not matched to a gene: 7.

V usage is TRBV2 and J usage is TRBJ2-7, with TRBD1 as a possible D gene (6 bases). Trimming pared 5 bases from V and 0 bases from J, leaving 11 bases between. This CDR3 is 14 amino acids long. Germline V CDR1 and CDR2: SNHLY, FYNNEI. CDR3 nucleotide sequence: TGTGCCAGCAGTTTACAGGGTCCCTCCTACGAGCAGTACTTC. It yields the protein CASSLQGPSYEQYF.

The chain links TRBV19 to TRBJ1-2; 10 nucleotides align to TRBD1. CDR1 is LNHDA, CDR2 SQIVND, per germline (reference sequence). V shed 1 base and J 3 bases; nucleotides not matched to a gene: 2. CDR3 length: 15 residues. The CDR3 bases are TGTGCCAGTAGTATAGGACAGGGGGCCGACTATGGCTACACCTTC. Its protein is CASSIGQGADYGYTF.

In its sample, this clonotype was seen a few times. The V call is TRBV20-1, the J call TRBJ1-4; tentative D call: TRBD1 (6 bases). The CDR3 consists of 17 residues. The germline gives CDR1 DFQATT, CDR2 SNEGSKA (reference sequence). Trimming stripped 3 bases from V and 2 bases from J, with 19 bases between. The CDR3, as DNA: TGCAGTGCTAGTCTTCATCGAACAGGGATTACTAATGAAAAACTGTTTTTT. The encoded protein is CSASLHRTGITNEKLFF.

The CDR3: CASSPRLAGGASYGYTF. As DNA, the CDR3 is TGTGCCAGCAGCCCAAGATTGGCAGGGGGCGCTAGCTATGGCTACACCTTC. The chain recombines TRBV7-9 with TRBJ1-2; 8 bases line up with TRBD1. Trimming removed 5 bases from V and 4 bases from J; junction bases left unmatched: 15. CDR1 and CDR2 from the germline V gene are SEHNR and FQNEAQ (reference sequence). The length of the CDR3 is 17 residues.

By share, this clonotype counts as medium-sized (0.01 to 0.1%). The chain is built from TRBV20-1 and TRBJ1-2, with TRBD1 matching 8 bases. Per germline, CDR1 DFQATT and CDR2 SNEGSKA (reference sequence). V lost 0 bases to trimming and J lost 0 bases; unmatched junction nucleotides: 9. This CDR3 spans 17 amino acids. The chain's CDR3 is CSARDGWGQESNYGYTF. The CDR3 DNA reads TGCAGTGCTAGAGATGGGTGGGGACAGGAGTCTAACTATGGCTACACCTTC.

The V and J genes are TRBV10-1 and TRBJ2-3; D not certain. Trimming took off 5 bases at V and 2 bases at J, with 11 bases between the two ends. Per the germline V gene, CDR1 is WNHNN and CDR2 is SYGVQD (reference sequence). This CDR3 is built from 14 residues. CDR3: CASSFASNTDTQYF. For the CDR3, the DNA is TGCGCCAGCAGTTTTGCCTCAAACACAGATACGCAGTATTTT.